This is a list of T cell receptor beta chains from one sample in a study of T cell responses to AZD1222 COVID-19 vaccine. The protocol was immunoSEQ multiplex PCR, while the TCRdb copy is restricted to in-frame clones and leaves out a portion. The repertoire holds about 120,000 clones, with approximately 83% as singletons. The source material was peripheral blood, sampled on day 0 of AZD1222 vaccination. All receptors derive from an adult in good health. Each CDR3 is given with its conserved first and last residue. The D gene is left open where the match is weak. Not all rows give a size; the values are once, few, many and, for expanded clones, a class.

cdr3_aa cdr3_nt v_call clone_size d_call cdr3_length j_call
CASSVRPNTEAFF TGTGCCAGCTCGGTAAGACCGAACACTGAAGCTTTCTTT TRBV6-4 - - 13 TRBJ1-1
CASSSQGDTEAFF TGTGCCAGCAGCTCTCAGGGGGACACTGAAGCTTTCTTT TRBV7-2 - TRBD1 13 TRBJ1-1
CASSIDRDKGNTIYF TGTGCCAGTTCCATTGACCGGGACAAGGGAAACACCATATATTTT TRBV5-4 once - 15 TRBJ1-3
CAISGPGTSGGITDTQYF TGTGCCATCAGTGGTCCCGGGACTAGCGGAGGGATAACAGATACGCAGTATTTT TRBV10-3 - TRBD2 18 TRBJ2-3
CASTPGGSPTGQYF TGTGCCAGCACTCCAGGGGGCAGCCCTACTGGTCAGTACTTC TRBV2 - TRBD1 14 TRBJ2-7
CASSFYSTSGGYTDTQYF TGTGCCAGCAGCTTCTATTCTACTAGCGGGGGGTACACAGATACGCAGTATTTT TRBV11-2 - TRBD2 18 TRBJ2-3
CASTPGLAADTQYF TGTGCCAGCACCCCGGGACTAGCGGCAGATACGCAGTATTTT TRBV6-5 - TRBD2 14 TRBJ2-3
CASSPRTLQSHGYTF TGTGCCAGCAGCCCCCGGACCCTACAGAGCCATGGCTACACCTTC TRBV5-6 - - 15 TRBJ1-2
CASSFKRVSQHF TGTGCCAGCAGTTTTAAGAGGGTGTCCCAGCATTTT TRBV12-3/TRBV12-4 - - 12 TRBJ1-5
CASSILPGQRTSGASAYEQYF TGTGCCAGTAGTATACTACCGGGACAGAGGACTAGCGGAGCTTCGGCCTACGAGCAGTACTTC TRBV19 once TRBD2 21 TRBJ2-7
CASSQKGLASYNEQFF TGTGCCAGCAGCCAGAAGGGACTAGCCTCCTACAATGAGCAGTTCTTC TRBV3-1/TRBV3-2 - TRBD2 16 TRBJ2-1
CASSLGDVSNQPQHF TGTGCCAGCAGCTTGGGGGATGTCTCCAATCAGCCCCAGCATTTT TRBV5-8 - - 15 TRBJ1-5
CASSFFALQGSKAFF TGTGCCAGCAGCTTCTTTGCCCTACAGGGGAGTAAAGCTTTCTTT TRBV7-3 - TRBD1 15 TRBJ1-1
CASSLHPSGGTDTQYF TGTGCCAGCAGCTTACATCCTAGCGGGGGCACAGATACGCAGTATTTT TRBV7-2 few TRBD2 16 TRBJ2-3
CASSYLNTGELFF TGCGCCAGCAGCTACCTGAACACCGGGGAGCTGTTTTTT TRBV5-1 - - 13 TRBJ2-2
CAWSVDRANYGYTF TGTGCCTGGAGTGTAGACCGAGCTAACTATGGCTACACCTTC TRBV30 - - 14 TRBJ1-2
CASSFGLVIPGELFF TGTGCCAGCAGTTTCGGACTAGTGATACCCGGGGAGCTGTTTTTT TRBV7-2 - TRBD2 15 TRBJ2-2
CASSLMGLAGVEEQYF TGTGCCAGCAGCTTAATGGGTCTAGCGGGAGTTGAGGAGCAGTACTTC TRBV7-3 - TRBD2 16 TRBJ2-7
CASSRRDSNQPQHF TGTGCCAGCAGTCGTAGGGACAGCAATCAGCCCCAGCATTTT TRBV27 - - 14 TRBJ1-5
CASSQAGSQGRETQYF TGTGCCAGCAGTCAAGCGGGTTCGCAGGGTCGGGAGACCCAGTACTTC TRBV6-1 - - 16 TRBJ2-5
CASSSPDGRSYEQYF TGTGCCAGCAGCAGCCCGGACGGGAGGTCCTACGAGCAGTACTTC TRBV3-1/TRBV3-2 - TRBD2 15 TRBJ2-7
CASSQEGGHTIYF TGTGCCAGCAGCCAAGAAGGAGGGCACACCATATATTTT TRBV3-1/TRBV3-2 - - 13 TRBJ1-3
CASSPTGGVLYEQYF TGTGCCAGCAGTCCAACGGGGGGGGTACTCTACGAGCAGTACTTC TRBV6-5 - TRBD2 15 TRBJ2-7
CASRGWADGSNTEAFF TGTGCCAGCAGGGGGTGGGCTGACGGTTCCAACACTGAAGCTTTCTTT TRBV7-2 - - 16 TRBJ1-1
CASSQEARMGRGTPKNTEAFF TGTGCCAGCAGCCAAGAAGCCCGGATGGGACGTGGGACACCGAAAAACACTGAAGCTTTCTTT TRBV3-1/TRBV3-2 - - 21 TRBJ1-1
CAWSVIRPLAKNIQYF TGTGCCTGGAGTGTAATTAGGCCCCTAGCCAAAAACATTCAGTACTTC TRBV30 - - 16 TRBJ2-4
CASRPHTYNEQFF TGTGCAAGTCGCCCCCATACCTACAATGAGCAGTTCTTC TRBV12-2 - - 13 TRBJ2-1
CASSQGTNPNQPQHF TGTGCCAGCAGCCAAGGCACAAATCCCAATCAGCCCCAGCATTTT TRBV4-2 - - 15 TRBJ1-5
CASRRAGKEYGYTF TGTGCCAGTCGAAGGGCAGGGAAAGAGTATGGCTACACCTTC TRBV19 - - 14 TRBJ1-2
CASMWSGSSYNEQFF TGTGCCAGTATGTGGAGCGGGAGCTCCTACAATGAGCAGTTCTTC TRBV19 - TRBD2 15 TRBJ2-1
CASSGRTGYGYTF TGTGCCAGCAGTGGCCGAACGGGGTATGGCTACACCTTC TRBV2 - - 13 TRBJ1-2
CASSVLRDRGNSPLHF TGTGCCAGCAGTGTACTCCGGGACAGGGGTAATTCACCCCTCCACTTT TRBV2 - TRBD1 16 TRBJ1-6
CATSAGQGPAGEKLFF TGTGCCACCAGTGCGGGACAGGGTCCGGCGGGTGAAAAACTGTTTTTT TRBV24-1 - TRBD1 16 TRBJ1-4
CASSFTTLDTEAFF TGTGCCAGCAGCTTCACCACTTTGGACACTGAAGCTTTCTTT TRBV7-9 - - 14 TRBJ1-1